This T cell receptor (beta chain) emerged from a study of T cell responses to AZD1222 COVID-19 vaccine. Study-level information: Some second doses came at about 4 weeks and others at about 12 weeks; these were pooled. General study points: Baseline serology detected seropositivity in only a handful of AZD1222 recipients. In a largely white British group with more females than males, clonal diversity was possibly underestimated. Spike regions recognized by vaccine-associated CD4 TCRs spanned the protein, led by 160-218 and 743-854.

CDR1 is MGHRA and CDR2 is YSYEKL in the germline V gene. The V gene lost 4 bases and the J gene lost 5 bases, with 12 bases spanning the gap. This CDR3 comprises 14 residues. In regard to this clone: Antigen: not known.

The assay was immunoSEQ multiplex PCR, and TCRdb's table has in-frame clones only and misses some. Of roughly 170,000 clones in the sample, roughly nine tenths were seen once. The receptor was derived from an adult in good health. The specimen was peripheral blood, collected on day 0 of AZD1222 vaccination. The chain has TRBV4-1 and TRBJ1-5; a possible D gene is TRBD1 (6 bases). CDR3 region: CASSPGGGHQPQHF. CDR3 in DNA: TGCGCCAGCAGCCCCGGGGGGGGGCATCAGCCCCAGCATTTT.